The sequence of this T cell receptor beta chain was determined in a study of tissue T cells after allogeneic stem cell transplantation. Notes on the study in general: In patients and mice, blood and spleen missed much of tissue repertoire.

Germline loops: CDR1 LGHNA, CDR2 YSYQKL. The V gene end was trimmed by 0 bases and the J gene end by 4 bases; junction bases not matched to a gene: 10. CDR3 length: 18 residues. Note on this clone: Antigen unknown. Gene names denote mouse genes. The CDR3 end is not reached by the read, which stops 1 residue before it; the germline J gene fills it in.

TCRbeta CDR3 was sequenced at survey depth with template counts. Measured with immunoSEQ multiplex PCR; TCRdb has only the in-frame clones, and not every one. The data hold about 7,400 clones, with approximately 74% observed a single time. This clonotype was sampled from a female BALB/c mouse in good health. MHC haplotype here: H2-d. The chain recombines TRBV2 with TRBJ2-4; 10 bases agree with TRBD1. The sample taken for sequencing was blood. The CDR3 region is CASSQDRDRGRGKNTLYF. The covered CDR3 bases are TGTGCCAGCAGCCAAGATCGCGACAGGGGGCGAGGAAAAAACACCTTGTAC.